Listed below are T cell receptor beta chains from one sample, sequenced in a study of blood T cell repertoires in COVID-19. The method was immunoSEQ multiplex PCR; TCRdb's version includes in-frame clones alone and lacks a portion of them. The sample shows 70,000 or so clones, around 88% of them seen only once. The sequenced sample consisted of peripheral blood. These TCRs come from a man in his forties with COVID-19, enrolled during active disease. CDR3s include the opening cysteine and the closing phenylalanine or tryptophan. A D gene is named only where the DNA matches it firmly. For some rows the clone size is stated as once, few or many, or as a class when expanded; others skip it.

CASSQDIDKAEAFF,TGCGCCAGCAGCCAAGATATCGACAAGGCTGAAGCTTTCTTT,TRBJ1-1,.,TRBV4-1,14,.
CASSLRQGFNYGYTF,TGCGCCAGCAGCTTGCGGCAGGGGTTTAACTATGGCTACACCTTC,TRBJ1-2,.,TRBV5-1,15,once
CASRLTSGGSNIQYF,TGTGCCAGCAGGCTGACTAGCGGGGGATCAAACATTCAGTACTTC,TRBJ2-4,TRBD2,TRBV2,15,.
CASSVSGSGNTIYF,TGTGCCAGCAGCGTGTCAGGCTCTGGAAACACCATATATTTT,TRBJ1-3,.,TRBV9,14,.
CATHSGANTGELFF,TGTGCCACACATAGCGGGGCGAACACCGGGGAGCTGTTTTTT,TRBJ2-2,TRBD2,TRBV13,14,.
CASRSSVTGELFF,TGTGCCAGTAGATCTAGCGTCACCGGGGAGCTGTTTTTT,TRBJ2-2,.,TRBV19,13,.
CASSSLAGAIQETQYF,TGTGCCAGCAGCTCACTAGCGGGGGCCATCCAAGAGACCCAGTACTTC,TRBJ2-5,TRBD2,TRBV7-2,16,.
CASSGQGQGATQYF,TGCGCCAGCAGCGGACAGGGACAGGGGGCGACCCAGTACTTC,TRBJ2-5,TRBD1,TRBV10-1,14,.
CASSFRGAVAYEQYF,TGTGCCAGCAGCTTTAGGGGTGCAGTTGCCTACGAGCAGTACTTC,TRBJ2-7,.,TRBV7-8,15,once
CASSQGGIGGRHGYTF,TGTGCCAGCAGCCAAGGAGGGATTGGGGGGAGGCATGGCTACACCTTC,TRBJ1-2,.,TRBV3-1/TRBV3-2,16,.
CASSLIRTSGGGRFDTQYF,TGTGCCAGCAGCTTAATTAGGACTAGCGGTGGAGGAAGGTTTGATACGCAGTATTTT,TRBJ2-3,TRBD2,TRBV11-2,19,.
CASSEAQQEGYTF,TGTGCCAGCAGTGAAGCGCAACAGGAAGGCTACACCTTC,TRBJ1-2,.,TRBV6-1,13,.
CAWGPGVVWAGGKYEQYF,TGTGCCTGGGGACCCGGAGTGGTTTGGGCAGGGGGCAAGTACGAGCAGTACTTC,TRBJ2-7,TRBD1,TRBV30,18,once
CSASKETQYF,TGCAGTGCTAGCAAAGAGACCCAGTACTTC,TRBJ2-5,.,TRBV20-1,10,.
CASSYSRQGSEQYF,TGTGCCAGCAGTTACTCAAGACAGGGGAGCGAGCAGTACTTC,TRBJ2-7,TRBD1,TRBV6-5,14,once